What follows describes a single T cell receptor beta chain. This CDR3 is also generated by other DNA sequences in the sample. The sample is drawn from a study of shared clonotypes between healthy human individuals. CDR1 and CDR2 (germline): SGHTA, FQGTGA. There are 13 residues in the CDR3. V gave up 4 bases and J gave up 5 bases, with 11 bases separating them. At a deep level, the assay was run. Once extracted for a subset, genomic DNA was divided evenly among several immunoSEQ plates. Unsorted PBMC replicate PCRs used 250 to 300 ng DNA, about 30,000 T cell genomes. The repertoire was sequenced with immunoSEQ multiplex PCR; TCRdb's copy has only in-frame clones and lacks some. The sample has around 500,000 clones; 79% are singletons.

J is TRBJ2-5 and V is TRBV7-3; D might be TRBD1 or TRBD2, each matching 5 bases. The TCR sequence derives from a woman in her thirties or forties in good health. Some clones in this sample may be carry-over from other donors' samples. Sequencing was done on a sample of PBMCs. CDR3 protein: CASSSGPRETQYF. The CDR3 nucleotides are TGTGCCAGCAGCTCGGGACCGCGGGAGACCCAGTACTTC.